The 12 T cell receptor beta chains below all came from one sample that was sequenced in a study of blood T cell repertoires in COVID-19. Assay: immunoSEQ multiplex PCR; the TCRdb copy retains only in-frame clones and omits some. The sample yields 86,000 or so clones, 79% seen once. The sample was peripheral blood. These receptors were taken from a man between 65 and 79 years old with acute or convalescent COVID-19.

V usage is TRBV7-2 and J usage is TRBJ2-1; tentative D call: TRBD2 (5 bases). The CDR3 loop spans 16 amino acids. Germline-derived CDR1 and CDR2 are SGHTA and FQGNSA. Trimming took off 5 bases at V and 1 base at J, with 15 bases between the two ends. DNA for the CDR3: TGTGCCAGCAGCACAATTGGACGGACTTCCTACAATGAGCAGTTCTTC. Its protein product is CASSTIGRTSYNEQFF.

The chain has TRBV6-2 or TRBV6-3 and TRBJ1-2; 9 bases match TRBD1. The germline CDR1 and CDR2 sequences are MNHEY and SVGEGT. The trim removed 1 base at V and 3 bases at J, leaving 3 bases unmatched. This CDR3 has 15 amino acids. The CDR3 DNA reads TGTGCCAGCAGTTACTACCGGGACAGGGACTATGGCTACACCTTC. It is translated as CASSYYRDRDYGYTF.

The chain carries TRBV11-2 and TRBJ2-5, with 8 positions matching TRBD2. The V and J ends lost 5 bases and 1 base, in that order; junction bases with no gene match: 3. The CDR3 sequence is 14 residues long. The germline V gene has CDR1 SGHAT and CDR2 FQNNGV. The CDR3 loop is CASSPGGSQETQYF. The CDR3 DNA is TGTGCCAGCAGCCCGGGGGGGTCCCAAGAGACCCAGTACTTC.

This sequence joins TRBV5-4 and TRBJ1-1; tentative D call: TRBD1 (6 bases). Germline-derived CDR1 and CDR2 are SGHNT and YYREEE (reference sequence). With 4 bases removed from V and 4 bases from J, the gap between germline ends came to 8 bases. The CDR3 length is 12 residues. CDR3 bases: TGTGCCAGCAGCCTGGACAGCACTGAAGCTTTCTTT. The encoded protein is CASSLDSTEAFF.

In nucleotides, the CDR3 is TGCGCCAGCAGCTTCCGACAGGGGGCTAATGAGCAGTTCTTC. This encodes CASSFRQGANEQFF. This chain connects TRBV5-1 to TRBJ2-1; 10 bases are a match to TRBD1. V gave up 2 bases and J gave up 7 bases; unmatched junction bases: 3. The CDR3 contains 14 residues. In germline, CDR1 is SGHRS, CDR2 YFSETQ.

The chain employs TRBV27 and TRBJ2-2; weak D call: TRBD1 (6 bases). Trimming removed 8 bases at V and 3 bases at J, with 16 bases between. This CDR3 has 15 residues. CDR1 and CDR2 from the germline V gene are MNHEY and SMNVEV (reference sequence). DNA of the CDR3: TGTGCCAGCGCCGTGGCAGGGGCATACACCGGGGAGCTGTTTTTT. Its translation is CASAVAGAYTGELFF.

The J gene is TRBJ2-5, the V gene TRBV7-9; D not certain. The CDR3 length is 12 residues. V shed 0 bases and J shed 5 bases, with 4 bases lying between them. Germline loops: CDR1 SEHNR, CDR2 FQNEAQ (reference sequence). CDR3 sequence (DNA): TGTGCCAGCAGCTTAGCTCGGGAGACCCAGTACTTC. Its translation is CASSLARETQYF.

This sequence joins TRBV6-6 and TRBJ1-6, with D hard to call. CDR1 MNHNY and CDR2 SVGAGI come from the germline V gene (reference sequence). There are 13 residues in the CDR3. V was shortened by 0 bases and J by 8 bases, with 5 bases between the two germline ends. CDR3: CASSYSYDSPLHF. The CDR3 DNA is TGTGCCAGCAGTTACTCGTATGATTCACCCCTCCACTTT.

V and J are TRBV28 and TRBJ2-1; maybe TRBD1 (6 bases). The CDR3 is 11 amino acids. Germline V gene data show CDR1 as MDHEN and CDR2 as SYDVKM. Trimming cost V 0 bases and J 12 bases, with 6 bases left between them. The CDR3 nucleotides read TGTGCCAGCAGTTTATGGGACAGGCAGTTCTTC. As protein: CASSLWDRQFF.

The table lists this clone with a few counts. Other DNA sequences of this sample code for an identical CDR3. This sequence joins TRBV30 and TRBJ1-1, with D possibly TRBD1 on 6 matching bases. CDR1 is GTSNPN and CDR2 is SVGIG in the germline V gene (reference sequence). V lost 0 bases, J lost 1 base, and 9 bases lay in between. CDR3 size: 14 residues. DNA for the CDR3: TGTGCCTGGAGTGTAAGCAGGGGGAACACTGAAGCTTTCTTT. Translation: CAWSVSRGNTEAFF.

The chain uses TRBV7-9 and TRBJ1-5; D possibly corresponds to TRBD1 (6 bases). The CDR3 sequence is 15 residues long. Germline CDR1 SEHNR, CDR2 FQNEAQ (reference sequence). V was shortened by 5 bases and J by 2 bases, with 13 bases between the two germline ends. CDR3 in DNA: TGTGCCAGCAGCCCCCGGGGACAAGGCAATCAGCCCCAGCATTTT. It yields the protein CASSPRGQGNQPQHF.

The genes are TRBV4-1 and TRBJ2-2; no clear D. The germline V gene has CDR1 MGHRA and CDR2 YSYEKL. The CDR3 runs to 14 residues. Trimming removed 2 bases at V and 4 bases at J, with 8 bases between. Here the CDR3 reads CASSQNEATGELFF. The CDR3 DNA sequence: TGCGCCAGCAGCCAAAATGAAGCCACCGGGGAGCTGTTTTTT.